The 3 T cell receptor beta chains listed next were all sequenced from one sample in a study of blood T cell repertoires in COVID-19. Only in-frame clones appear in the TCRdb table, and some are missing; sequencing was by immunoSEQ multiplex PCR. The table shows 50,000 to 65,000 clones, with about 88% occurring only once. Sequenced input: peripheral blood. These receptors all stem from a man between 70 and 80 years old with acute or convalescent COVID-19.

The chain joins TRBV28 to TRBJ2-1; 9 positions agree with TRBD2. The germline CDR1 and CDR2 sequences are MDHEN and SYDVKM. The CDR3 is made up of 17 amino acids. The junction had 10 bases not matched to a gene; V was cut back by 7 bases and J by 0 bases. CDR3 region: CASTASGTPSSYNEQFF. CDR3 sequence (DNA): TGTGCCAGCACGGCTAGCGGGACCCCCAGCTCCTACAATGAGCAGTTCTTC.

This chain connects TRBV9 to TRBJ1-6; D is unclear. The V end lost 4 bases, the J end lost 0 bases, and 11 bases lay between the germline ends. Germline loops: CDR1 SGDLS, CDR2 YYNGEE. The CDR3 is made up of 16 amino acids. The CDR3: CASSREGSSYNSPLHF. CDR3 nucleotides: TGTGCCAGCAGCCGGGAGGGTAGCTCCTATAATTCACCCCTCCACTTT. The full variable domain, with the rest looked up from reference TRBV9 and TRBJ1-6, is DSGVTQTPKHLITATGQRVTLRCSPRSGDLSVYWYQQSLDQGLQFLIQYYNGEERAKGNILERFSAQQFPDLHSELNLSSLELGDSALYFCASSREGSSYNSPLHFGNGTRLTVT.

The chain couples TRBV5-5 to TRBJ1-2; TRBD1 matches 7 bases. The V gene end was trimmed by 1 base and the J gene end by 3 bases; junction bases not matched to a gene: 3. The germline gives CDR1 SGHKS, CDR2 YYEKEE (reference sequence). There are 14 residues in the CDR3. This chain's CDR3 is CASSLNRGDYGYTF. The DNA of the CDR3 is TGTGCCAGCAGCTTGAACAGGGGCGACTATGGCTACACCTTC.